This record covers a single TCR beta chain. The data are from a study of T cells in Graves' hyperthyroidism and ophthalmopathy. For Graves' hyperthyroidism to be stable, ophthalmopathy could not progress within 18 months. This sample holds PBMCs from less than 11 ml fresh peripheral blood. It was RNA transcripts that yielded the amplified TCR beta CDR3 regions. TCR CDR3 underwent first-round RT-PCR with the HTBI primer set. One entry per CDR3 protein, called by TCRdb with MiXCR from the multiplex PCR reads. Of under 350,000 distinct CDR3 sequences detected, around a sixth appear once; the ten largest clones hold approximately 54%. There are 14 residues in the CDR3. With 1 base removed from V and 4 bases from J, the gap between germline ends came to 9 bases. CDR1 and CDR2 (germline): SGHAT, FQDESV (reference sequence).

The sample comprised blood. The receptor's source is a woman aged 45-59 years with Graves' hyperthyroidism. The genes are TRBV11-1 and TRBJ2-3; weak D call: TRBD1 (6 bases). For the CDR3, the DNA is TGTGCCAGCAGCTTAGACAGGGCACCAGATACGCAGTATTTT. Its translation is CASSLDRAPDTQYF.